This T cell receptor beta chain was recovered during a study of CD8 T cells in ankylosing spondylitis. The germline V gene encodes CDR1 MGHRA and CDR2 YSYEKL. CDR3 length: 15 residues. V was pared by 4 bases and J by 2 bases, with 12 bases between. TCRdb reprocessed the 5' RACE reads via MiXCR and lists one record per CDR3 protein. There are a few hundred thousand distinct CDR3 sequences in the sample; 20% occur only once, and around 13% lies in the top ten. Input material: blood, either unsorted or a sorted T cell fraction (not recorded which). The sequence derives from a male donor with ankylosing spondylitis or in good health (not recorded which). The chain couples TRBV4-1 to TRBJ1-5; no clear D gene. CDR3 protein: CASSRGSGGNQPQHF. DNA of the CDR3: TGCGCCAGCAGCCGCGGATCCGGGGGCAATCAGCCCCAGCATTTT.